This passage covers 21 T cell receptor beta chains from one sample sequenced in a study of PD-L1 blockade in urothelial cancer. The method was immunoSEQ multiplex PCR; TCRdb's version includes in-frame clones alone and lacks a portion of them. Among 35,000 to 55,000 clones listed, more than 75% were seen once. The material sequenced was PBMCs, taken around atezolizumab (anti-PD-L1) treatment. All receptors derive from a man in his sixties or seventies with urothelial cancer.

The V call is TRBV27, the J call TRBJ1-5, with D unresolved. The CDR3 covers 15 residues. Trimming shortened V by 4 bases and J by 0 bases, and 10 bases separated the two germline ends. In germline, CDR1 is MNHEY, CDR2 SMNVEV (reference sequence). The CDR3 protein is CASSSFYGSNQPQHF. The CDR3 DNA sequence: TGTGCCAGCAGTTCGTTTTACGGTAGCAATCAGCCCCAGCATTTT.

This chain links TRBV4-3 with TRBJ1-4; D perhaps matches TRBD1 (5 bases). Germline V gene data show CDR1 as LGHNA and CDR2 as YSLEER. This CDR3 comprises 16 residues. The V and J ends lost 0 bases and 3 bases respectively, with 11 bases between them. As DNA, the CDR3 is TGCGCCAGCAGCCAAGAAATATCGGGGGCTAATGAAAAACTGTTTTTT. Translated, it gives CASSQEISGANEKLFF.

In DNA, the CDR3 is TGTGCCAGCAGCTTCACAGGGTATGGCACCGGGGAGCTGTTTTTT. This codes for CASSFTGYGTGELFF. V usage is TRBV5-4 and J usage is TRBJ2-2; D perhaps matches TRBD1 (6 bases). The germline CDR1 and CDR2 sequences are SGHNT and YYREEE (reference sequence). V dropped 2 bases and J dropped 4 bases, with 12 bases sitting between them. The CDR3 spans 15 residues.

CDR3 sequence: CASSLTGGYGTEAFF. CDR3 nucleotides: TGTGCCAGCAGCTTGACAGGGGGCTATGGCACTGAAGCTTTCTTT. V usage is TRBV13 and J usage is TRBJ1-1; 10 positions match TRBD1. Losses at the gene ends were 3 bases for V and 4 bases for J; bases not matched to a gene: 5. There are 15 residues in the CDR3. CDR1 and CDR2 (germline): PRHDT, FYEKMQ (reference sequence).

The CDR3 loop reads CATEREVQETQYF. In DNA form, the CDR3 reads TGTGCCACCGAGCGAGAAGTGCAAGAGACCCAGTACTTC. The rearrangement links TRBV28 to TRBJ2-5; D remains unclear. V lost 10 bases to trimming and J lost 2 bases, with 14 bases between them. Germline V CDR1 and CDR2: MDHEN, SYDVKM. This CDR3 comprises 13 residues.

The gene calls are TRBV11-1 and TRBJ2-5; the match to TRBD1 covers 10 bases. The CDR3 consists of 15 residues. After removal of 6 bases from V and 5 bases from J, the junction contained 9 bases not matched to a gene. Germline V gives CDR1 SGHAT, CDR2 FQDESV (reference sequence). CDR3 residues: CASSPGTGEKETQYF. In DNA form, the CDR3 reads TGTGCCAGCAGTCCCGGGACAGGGGAAAAGGAGACCCAGTACTTC.

The V gene is TRBV2, the J gene TRBJ2-1; 7 nucleotides match TRBD2. CDR3 length: 17 residues. Germline trimming cut 6 bases from V and 0 bases from J; bases unmatched to any gene: 11. Germline V gene sequence: CDR1 SNHLY, CDR2 FYNNEI. In DNA form, the CDR3 reads TGTGCCAGCAGCCTCTTCGGGGGGACGAGCTCCTACAATGAGCAGTTCTTC. The encoded protein is CASSLFGGTSSYNEQFF.

The chain is built from TRBV7-2 and TRBJ2-7; perhaps TRBD2 as D (7 bases). The germline CDR1 and CDR2 sequences are SGHTA and FQGNSA. Trimming shortened V by 2 bases and J by 8 bases, and 13 bases separated the two germline ends. The CDR3 is 13 amino acids. CDR3 DNA sequence: TGTGCCAGCAGCTTAAAGGGGGGGGGAAAGCAGTACTTC. Translated: CASSLKGGGKQYF.

This clone has a single count. The chain links TRBV5-1 to TRBJ2-1, with D possibly matching TRBD2 (6 bases). V gave up 0 bases and J gave up 7 bases, with 14 bases separating them. The germline V gene has CDR1 SGHRS and CDR2 YFSETQ. This CDR3 is built from 15 residues. DNA of the CDR3: TGCGCCAGCAGCTTGGTGCCGCTAGCGCTAAATGAGCAGTTCTTC. As protein: CASSLVPLALNEQFF.

This rearrangement joins TRBV7-8 to TRBJ1-3, with a weak D call TRBD1 (6 bases). This CDR3 spans 15 amino acids. The germline V gene has CDR1 SGHVS and CDR2 FQNEAQ. The V end was cut by 5 bases, the J end by 0 bases, with 11 bases between. The CDR3: CASSETGNSGNTIYF. In nucleotides, the CDR3 is TGTGCCAGCAGCGAAACAGGGAACTCTGGAAACACCATATATTTT.

This sequence joins TRBV5-1 and TRBJ1-2; D is perhaps TRBD1 (6 bases). The CDR3 loop spans 14 amino acids. V was clipped by 4 bases and J by 5 bases, with 15 bases between them. The germline V gene encodes CDR1 SGHRS and CDR2 YFSETQ. CDR3 bases: TGCGCCAGCAGCGCGGGGGGCAGGGCATATGGCTACACCTTC. It encodes CASSAGGRAYGYTF.

The chain carries TRBV19 and TRBJ1-2; 7 nucleotides line up with TRBD1. This CDR3 comprises 15 residues. The germline V gene has CDR1 LNHDA and CDR2 SQIVND (reference sequence). The V gene end was trimmed by 7 bases and the J gene end by 4 bases; junction bases not matched to a gene: 12. The CDR3 loop reads CASTTNPQGGYGYTF. The CDR3 DNA sequence: TGTGCCAGTACGACAAACCCCCAGGGGGGCTATGGCTACACCTTC. Combining the CDR3 with reference TRBV19 and TRBJ1-2 gives the whole variable domain DGGITQSPKYLFRKEGQNVTLSCEQNLNHDAMYWYRQDPGQGLRLIYYSQIVNDFQKGDIAEGYSVSREKKESFPLTVTSAQKNPTAFYLCASTTNPQGGYGYTFGSGTRLTVV.

Worth noting for this clone: The sample carries other DNA sequences with the same CDR3. V gene TRBV7-9 combines with J gene TRBJ1-2, with D possibly being TRBD1 (5 bases). With 3 bases removed from V and 2 bases from J, the gap between germline ends came to 10 bases. Per germline, CDR1 SEHNR and CDR2 FQNEAQ (reference sequence). The CDR3 spans 14 residues. CDR3 in amino acids: CASSLVGGNYGYTF. CDR3 DNA: TGTGCCAGCAGCTTGGTCGGGGGAAACTATGGCTACACCTTC.

The chain is built from TRBV7-2 and TRBJ2-1; TRBD1 matches at 9 bases. The CDR3 runs to 14 residues. With 6 bases clipped from V and 5 bases from J, the junction kept 5 bases outside the gene matches. Per the germline V gene, CDR1 is SGHTA and CDR2 is FQGNSA. In nucleotides, the CDR3 is TGTGCCAGCAGGGGACAGGGCTTTGACAATGAGCAGTTCTTC. Translated, it gives CASRGQGFDNEQFF. Supplemented by reference TRBV7-2 and TRBJ2-1, the full variable domain reads GAGVSQSPSNKVTEKGKDVELRCDPISGHTALYWYRQSLGQGLEFLIYFQGNSAPDKSGLPSDRFSAERTGGSVSTLTIQRTQQEDSAVYLCASRGQGFDNEQFFGPGTRLTVL.

The V call is TRBV19, the J call TRBJ1-1; tentatively, D is TRBD1 (6 bases). The ends were cut back, 7 bases at V and 5 bases at J, with 14 bases in the middle. The CDR3 consists of 13 residues. Per germline, CDR1 LNHDA and CDR2 SQIVND (reference sequence). CDR3 sequence (DNA): TGTGCCAGTAAGCGGGGGCCGGGAACTGAAGCTTTCTTT. Translation gives CASKRGPGTEAFF.

This sequence joins TRBV7-2 and TRBJ2-7, with D possibly matching TRBD1 (6 bases). The V and J ends lost 0 bases and 5 bases respectively, with 14 bases between them. The CDR3 is made up of 15 amino acids. Germline V gene sequence: CDR1 SGHTA, CDR2 FQGNSA. In nucleotides, the CDR3 is TGTGCCAGCAGCTTAGCCCCACAGGGTGCACACGAGCAGTACTTC. Amino acid sequence: CASSLAPQGAHEQYF.

The V call is TRBV14, the J call TRBJ1-2, with D maybe TRBD1 (5 bases). The length of the CDR3 is 13 residues. CDR1 is SGHDN, CDR2 FVKESK, per germline. Trimming removed 6 bases at V and 2 bases at J, with 10 bases between. This CDR3 is CASSNQGNYGYTF. In DNA, the CDR3 is TGTGCCAGCAGTAACCAGGGAAACTATGGCTACACCTTC.

The chain is built from TRBV7-9 and TRBJ2-4, with 9 bases that match TRBD1. V shed 3 bases and J 5 bases; nucleotides not matched to a gene: 5. Germline V gene data show CDR1 as SEHNR and CDR2 as FQNEAQ (reference sequence). CDR3 length: 15 residues. The CDR3 loop is CASSFTGGDENIQYF. DNA for the CDR3: TGTGCCAGCAGCTTTACAGGGGGCGACGAAAACATTCAGTACTTC.

V and J are TRBV4-2 and TRBJ2-7; 8 nucleotides match TRBD1. J lost 7 bases, V lost 2 bases, and 7 bases had no gene match. CDR3 length: 14 amino acids. In germline, CDR1 is LGHNA, CDR2 YNFKEQ. The CDR3 sequence: CASSQPGQGVEQYF. The CDR3 region has the DNA TGTGCCAGCAGCCAACCTGGACAGGGTGTGGAGCAGTACTTC.

This clone is a singleton in its sample. The chain employs TRBV6-5 and TRBJ1-4; possibly TRBD1 for D (6 bases). The CDR3 is 14 amino acids. The V and J ends lost 4 bases and 4 bases respectively, with 10 bases between them. Germline V gene lookup returns CDR1 MNHEY and CDR2 SVGAGI. This CDR3 is CASSFGQFNEKLFF. In nucleotides, the CDR3 is TGTGCCAGCAGTTTCGGACAGTTTAATGAAAAACTGTTTTTT.

The V gene is TRBV4-3, the J gene TRBJ2-7; D may be TRBD2 (6 bases). The CDR3 consists of 14 residues. Looked up from germline, CDR1 is LGHNA and CDR2 is YSLEER. Trimming left V 4 bases short and J 2 bases short, with 12 bases between. The DNA for the CDR3 is TGCGCCAGCAGCCCCCGTAGCGGTCCCTACGAGCAGTACTTC. Amino acids: CASSPRSGPYEQYF.